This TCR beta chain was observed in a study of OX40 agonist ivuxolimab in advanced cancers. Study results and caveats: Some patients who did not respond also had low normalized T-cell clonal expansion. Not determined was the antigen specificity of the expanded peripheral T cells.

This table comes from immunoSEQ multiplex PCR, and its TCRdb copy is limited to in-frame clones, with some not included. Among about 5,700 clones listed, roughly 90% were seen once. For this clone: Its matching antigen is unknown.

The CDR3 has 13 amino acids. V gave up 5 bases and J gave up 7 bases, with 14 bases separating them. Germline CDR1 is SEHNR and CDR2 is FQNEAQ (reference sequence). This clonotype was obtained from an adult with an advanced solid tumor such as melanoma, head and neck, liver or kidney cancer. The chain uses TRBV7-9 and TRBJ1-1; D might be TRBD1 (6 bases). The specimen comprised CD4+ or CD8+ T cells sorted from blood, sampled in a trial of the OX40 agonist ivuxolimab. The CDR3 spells CASSLGHLIEAFF. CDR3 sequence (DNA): TGTGCCAGCAGCCTGGGACACCTTATTGAAGCTTTCTTT.